These 31 T cell receptor beta chains share one sample of origin, sequenced in a study of early T cells in non-severe SARS-CoV-2 infection. TCRdb ran MiXCR on the 5' RACE reads and lists one entry per CDR3 protein. The sample includes about 46,000 distinct CDR3 sequences, 5% to 5.5% seen only once; the top ten take about 5.4%. Sequences were derived from whole blood, sampled at baseline. These receptors came from an adult who was a healthcare worker with PCR-confirmed SARS-CoV-2 infection or an uninfected control (not recorded which).

This clonotype was observed many times. The V call is TRBV7-9, the J call TRBJ2-1, with TRBD2 identical over 8 bases. V trimming: 5 bases; J trimming: 6 bases; junction bases outside the gene matches: 21. In germline, CDR1 is SEHNR, CDR2 FQNEAQ (reference sequence). The CDR3 has 19 amino acids. CDR3 nucleotide sequence: TGTGCCAGCAGCCAAACCCCGACAGCGGGAGCCGACCGCCCCAATGAGCAGTTCTTC. Translated, it gives CASSQTPTAGADRPNEQFF.

The DNA for the CDR3 is TGTGCCAGCACTCTAGCGGGAGCAGGGCAGTTCTTC. This codes for CASTLAGAGQFF. The V gene is TRBV6-1, the J gene TRBJ2-1, with 10 nucleotides matching TRBD2. The germline V gene encodes CDR1 MNHNS and CDR2 SASEGT. The J segment lost 12 bases and the V segment lost 7 bases, leaving 6 bases of the junction unmatched. This CDR3 comprises 12 residues.

The rearrangement links TRBV29-1 to TRBJ2-5; 11 bases align to TRBD1. The CDR3 runs to 12 residues. The V gene end was trimmed by 7 bases and the J gene end by 4 bases; junction bases not matched to a gene: 2. Per germline, CDR1 SQVTM and CDR2 ANQGSEA. CDR3 bases: TGCAGCGCCGGGACAGGGGGAGAGACCCAGTACTTC. This encodes CSAGTGGETQYF.

This chain connects TRBV20-1 to TRBJ2-3, with a weak D call TRBD2 (6 bases). Germline V gene lookup returns CDR1 DFQATT and CDR2 SNEGSKA (reference sequence). This CDR3 spans 14 amino acids. V shed 6 bases and J shed 0 bases, with 13 bases lying between them. The CDR3 region has the DNA TGCAGTGCCATACGAGGGACTAGCACAGATACGCAGTATTTT. Translating gives CSAIRGTSTDTQYF.

This clonotype has just a few counts. The chain joins TRBV15 to TRBJ1-2, with D perhaps matching TRBD1 (5 bases). The length of the CDR3 is 14 residues. Germline V lookup: CDR1 LNHNV, CDR2 YYDKDF (reference sequence). V shed 4 bases and J shed 7 bases, with 16 bases lying between them. CDR3 sequence: CATSTPSQEPGYTF. In nucleotides, the CDR3 is TGTGCCACCAGCACTCCTTCACAGGAGCCTGGCTACACCTTC.

This clonotype was seen many times. The V gene is TRBV9, the J gene TRBJ1-3; D possibly corresponds to TRBD1 (5 bases). Trimming shortened V by 3 bases and J by 4 bases, and 14 bases separated the two germline ends. The CDR3 covers 15 residues. The V gene's germline CDR1 is SGDLS and CDR2 YYNGEE. This chain's CDR3 is CASSGGPGFGNTIYF. Written as DNA, the CDR3 is TGTGCCAGCAGCGGAGGGCCAGGGTTCGGAAACACCATATATTTT. The full variable domain, in which reference TRBV9 and TRBJ1-3 provide the parts outside the CDR3, is DSGVTQTPKHLITATGQRVTLRCSPRSGDLSVYWYQQSLDQGLQFLIQYYNGEERAKGNILERFSAQQFPDLHSELNLSSLELGDSALYFCASSGGPGFGNTIYFGEGSWLTVV.

A remark on this clonotype: This could be a read error, since a much larger clone is one nucleotide away. CDR3 in DNA: TGTGCCAGCAGAAGAACAGGGACAGGAGCCTCTGAGGCCAACGTCCTGACTTTC. Protein sequence: CASRRTGTGASEANVLTF. V usage is TRBV28 and J usage is TRBJ2-6, with 8 bases identical to TRBD1. Per the germline V gene, CDR1 is MDHEN and CDR2 is SYDVKM. This CDR3 spans 18 amino acids.

Ten or more counts support this clonotype. CDR3 in amino acids: CAISGTSGTDTQYF. CDR3 nucleotide sequence: TGTGCCATCAGTGGGACTAGCGGGACAGATACGCAGTATTTT. The chain combines TRBV10-3 with TRBJ2-3; 11 bases are a match to TRBD2. Germline V gives CDR1 ENHRY, CDR2 SYGVKD. The CDR3 length is 14 residues. Trimming removed 4 bases from V and 3 bases from J; junction bases left unmatched: 0.

At least ten counts were recorded for this clonotype. This chain joins TRBV19 and TRBJ1-2; perhaps TRBD1 as D (6 bases). The CDR3 runs 12 residues. Per germline, CDR1 LNHDA and CDR2 SQIVND (reference sequence). The V gene lost 10 bases and the J gene lost 2 bases, with 11 bases spanning the gap. The CDR3: CAIADRNYGYTF. In DNA form, the CDR3 reads TGTGCCATTGCAGACAGGAACTATGGCTACACCTTC. The variable domain in full, with the rest retrieved from reference TRBV19 and TRBJ1-2, is DGGITQSPKYLFRKEGQNVTLSCEQNLNHDAMYWYRQDPGQGLRLIYYSQIVNDFQKGDIAEGYSVSREKKESFPLTVTSAQKNPTAFYLCAIADRNYGYTFGSGTRLTVV.

This clonotype was seen a few times. The rearrangement links TRBV20-1 to TRBJ2-7, with D uncertain. V lost 3 bases to trimming and J lost 0 bases, with 15 bases between them. The CDR3 extends over 15 amino acids. Germline CDR1 DFQATT, CDR2 SNEGSKA (reference sequence). The CDR3 spells CSARATAASSYEQYF. CDR3 nucleotides: TGCAGTGCTAGGGCCACAGCCGCGAGCTCCTACGAGCAGTACTTC.

The chain combines TRBV28 with TRBJ1-6; D is undetermined. The CDR3 has 14 amino acids. CDR1 is MDHEN, CDR2 SYDVKM, per germline. V dropped 7 bases and J dropped 9 bases, with 16 bases sitting between them. The CDR3 loop reads CASKVGVVSSPLHF. The CDR3 DNA reads TGTGCCAGCAAAGTCGGTGTTGTGAGTTCACCCCTCCACTTT.

The table lists this clonotype with many counts. This sequence joins TRBV3-1 and TRBJ1-4; perhaps TRBD1 as D (6 bases). In germline, CDR1 is LGHDT, CDR2 YNNKEL (reference sequence). Trimming stripped 0 bases from V and 3 bases from J, with 8 bases between. There are 15 residues in the CDR3. CDR3: CASSQESGANEKLFF. CDR3 DNA sequence: TGTGCCAGCAGCCAAGAGTCAGGGGCTAATGAAAAACTGTTTTTT.

The V and J genes are TRBV12-3 or TRBV12-4 and TRBJ2-3; TRBD2 agrees at 12 bases. This CDR3 is 17 amino acids long. V shed 2 bases and J 2 bases; nucleotides not matched to a gene: 5. CDR3 protein: CASSLPGLAGVTDTQYF. The CDR3 DNA follows: TGTGCCAGCAGTTTACCGGGACTAGCGGGTGTCACAGATACGCAGTATTTT.

The chain employs TRBV2 and TRBJ2-1, with TRBD2 matching over 9 bases. There are 15 residues in the CDR3. CDR1 is SNHLY, CDR2 FYNNEI, per germline. Trimming removed 8 bases from V and 5 bases from J; junction bases left unmatched: 10. For the CDR3, the DNA is TGTGCCAGCGGCGTGGGATTAGCGGGAGACAATGAGCAGTTCTTC. The encoded protein is CASGVGLAGDNEQFF.

This clonotype was recorded many times. The chain joins TRBV5-1 to TRBJ1-4, with 8 bases identical to TRBD1. V lost 4 bases to trimming and J lost 5 bases; unmatched junction nucleotides: 4. This CDR3 comprises 14 residues. In germline, CDR1 is SGHRS, CDR2 YFSETQ. In DNA, the CDR3 is TGCGCCAGCAGCGATGGGGACAGGAATGAAAAACTGTTTTTT. Its protein is CASSDGDRNEKLFF.

This clonotype occurred many times. V gene TRBV25-1 combines with J gene TRBJ2-3; D uncertain. CDR3 length equals 13 residues. Germline CDR1 and CDR2: MGHDK and SYGVNS. Deletions cut 3 bases from V and 3 bases from J, with 7 bases between. The CDR3 here is CASSEGSTDTQYF. The CDR3 DNA reads as TGTGCCAGCAGTGAGGGTAGTACAGATACGCAGTATTTT.

This clonotype was recorded many times. V is TRBV14 and J is TRBJ2-3; D is uncertain. V lost 4 bases to trimming and J lost 2 bases, with 10 bases between them. The CDR3 totals 14 residues. Germline V gene sequence: CDR1 SGHDN, CDR2 FVKESK. The CDR3 sequence: CASSLSPNTDTQYF. CDR3 nucleotide sequence: TGTGCCAGCAGCCTCTCGCCTAACACAGATACGCAGTATTTT.

This clonotype showed up many times. The chain is built from TRBV11-2 and TRBJ2-1; 9 positions match TRBD2. The length of the CDR3 is 17 residues. Germline V gives CDR1 SGHAT, CDR2 FQNNGV. With 0 bases clipped from V and 3 bases from J, the junction kept 6 bases outside the gene matches. CDR3 region: CASSLEGREGHYNEQFF. The CDR3 coding sequence is TGTGCCAGCAGCTTAGAGGGGCGGGAGGGCCACTACAATGAGCAGTTCTTC.

The CDR3 DNA follows: TGCAGCGTTGAACTAGCAGCTAAAGAGACCCAGTACTTC. It specifies CSVELAAKETQYF. The chain carries TRBV29-1 and TRBJ2-5; D perhaps matches TRBD2 (5 bases). The CDR3 covers 13 residues. Germline CDR1 reads SQVTM; CDR2 reads ANQGSEA. Trimming cost V 2 bases and J 3 bases, with 10 bases left between them.

This clonotype was seen many times. V and J are TRBV9 and TRBJ2-7; maybe TRBD2 (5 bases). This CDR3 has 15 amino acids. CDR1 SGDLS and CDR2 YYNGEE come from the germline V gene. V gave up 0 bases and J gave up 2 bases, with 12 bases separating them. CDR3 DNA sequence: TGTGCCAGCAGCGTAGAAGCGGCCTCCACCTACGAGCAGTACTTC. It specifies CASSVEAASTYEQYF.

Many counts were recorded for this clonotype. The V call is TRBV2, the J call TRBJ2-3; the D gene is possibly TRBD1 (5 bases). V dropped 9 bases and J dropped 0 bases, with 16 bases sitting between them. This CDR3 comprises 15 residues. The germline V gene encodes CDR1 SNHLY and CDR2 FYNNEI. The CDR3, as DNA: TGTGCCAGTGAGCTTAGGGGTGCTAGCACAGATACGCAGTATTTT. Translating gives CASELRGASTDTQYF.

This clonotype came up a few times. This chain joins TRBV7-6 and TRBJ2-3; 9 bases agree with TRBD2. V trimming: 4 bases; J trimming: 5 bases; junction bases outside the gene matches: 10. The germline V gene encodes CDR1 SGHVS and CDR2 FNYEAQ. The CDR3 runs to 16 residues. The CDR3 nucleotides are TGTGCCAGCAGCTCCCGACTAGCGGATAAGGGAGATACGCAGTATTTT. It encodes CASSSRLADKGDTQYF. The complete variable domain, with remaining parts taken from reference TRBV7-6 and TRBJ2-3, reads GAGVSQSPRYKVTKRGQDVALRCDPISGHVSLYWYRQALGQGPEFLTYFNYEAQQDKSGLPNDRFSAERPEGSISTLTIQRTEQRDSAMYRCASSSRLADKGDTQYFGPGTRLTVL.

This clonotype was detected many times. The chain employs TRBV6-1 and TRBJ2-1, with 7 bases matching TRBD2. Per the germline V gene, CDR1 is MNHNS and CDR2 is SASEGT. With V trimmed by 8 bases and J by 4 bases, 11 bases remained unmatched. The CDR3 is 15 amino acids. The CDR3 DNA reads TGTGCCAGCGGGGAGCTAGCGGAGAAATACAATGAGCAGTTCTTC. Translated: CASGELAEKYNEQFF.

This clonotype was counted many times. The CDR3 reads CASSQEWGNTEAFF. The DNA for the CDR3 is TGTGCCAGCAGCCAAGAATGGGGGAACACTGAAGCTTTCTTT. J is TRBJ1-1 and V is TRBV14, with unresolved D. Looked up from germline, CDR1 is SGHDN and CDR2 is FVKESK. There are 14 residues in the CDR3. Trimming took off 0 bases at V and 1 base at J, with 6 bases between the two ends.

This clonotype appeared many times. This chain uses TRBV18 with TRBJ2-5; D is ambiguous. The CDR3 is 11 amino acids. V lost 3 bases and J 3 bases, leaving 2 bases between the germline ends. From germline, CDR1 is KGHSH and CDR2 LQKENI. The CDR3 DNA sequence: TGTGCCAGCTCACCGAAAGAGACCCAGTACTTC. It yields the protein CASSPKETQYF.

The V and J genes are TRBV7-2 and TRBJ2-3; maybe TRBD2 (5 bases). Trimming cost V 5 bases and J 7 bases, with 10 bases left between them. CDR3 size: 12 residues. Germline V gene lookup returns CDR1 SGHTA and CDR2 FQGNSA. CDR3 nucleotides: TGTGCCAGCAGCCCATCTAGCTATACGCAGTATTTT. Its translation: CASSPSSYTQYF.

This clonotype was found a few times. The gene calls are TRBV7-9 and TRBJ2-7; 7 nucleotides agree with TRBD1. CDR1 is SEHNR and CDR2 is FQNEAQ in the germline V gene (reference sequence). Unmatched junction bases numbered 11, after V lost 4 bases and J lost 2 bases. The CDR3 covers 16 residues. The CDR3 DNA is TGTGCCAGCAGCTCCAATCTTAACGACAGGGCCTACGAGCAGTACTTC. It encodes CASSSNLNDRAYEQYF.

Many counts were recorded for this clonotype. The chain combines TRBV29-1 with TRBJ2-1; a weak D match, TRBD2 (6 bases). Germline-derived CDR1 and CDR2 are SQVTM and ANQGSEA. With 2 bases removed from V and 7 bases from J, the gap between germline ends came to 9 bases. CDR3 length: 12 residues. The CDR3 reads CSVELRGNEQFF. CDR3 DNA sequence: TGCAGCGTTGAACTACGGGGGAATGAGCAGTTCTTC.

This clonotype occurred a few times. The chain carries TRBV2 and TRBJ2-7; 7 nucleotides align to TRBD1. The length of the CDR3 is 13 residues. Germline values: CDR1 SNHLY, CDR2 FYNNEI. V was pared by 1 base and J by 6 bases, with 3 bases of the junction left unmatched. The CDR3 region is CASSEVRQGEQYF. The CDR3 bases are TGTGCCAGCAGTGAAGTTCGACAGGGCGAGCAGTACTTC.

The table lists this clonotype with many counts. CDR3 nucleotide sequence: TGTGCCAGCAGTGAAGCATCGGGGGGCGGGAATGAGCAGTTCTTC. Translation: CASSEASGGGNEQFF. The V and J genes are TRBV6-1 and TRBJ2-1; D is perhaps TRBD2 (7 bases). The CDR3 has 15 amino acids. Germline V gene lookup returns CDR1 MNHNS and CDR2 SASEGT. Trimming removed 0 bases at V and 7 bases at J, with 13 bases between.

This clonotype was seen ten or more times. In DNA, the CDR3 is TGTGCCAGCAGTTCGGGGGGCCGGGCCACTGAAGCTTTCTTT. It encodes CASSSGGRATEAFF. The chain carries TRBV6-5 and TRBJ1-1; D might be TRBD1 (6 bases). V was cut by 4 bases and J by 4 bases, with 13 bases left in between. Per the germline V gene, CDR1 is MNHEY and CDR2 is SVGAGI. The CDR3 covers 14 residues.